This entry lists 26 T cell receptor beta chains sequenced from one sample in a study of T-cell memory formation after mild COVID-19. TCRdb called the 5' RACE reads again in MiXCR, with one record for every CDR3 protein. The repertoire has nearly 110,000 distinct CDR3 sequences, about 15% of them found once; the top ten carry over 25%. Sequenced material: PBMCs or a T cell subset sorted from them (not recorded which). Receptor source: an adult woman who had mild COVID-19 (a few samples of this study predate the infection). Cell type and time point are not known.

This rearrangement joins TRBV4-1 to TRBJ2-1; 7 positions agree with TRBD2. The J segment lost 1 base and the V segment lost 1 base, leaving 7 bases of the junction unmatched. The CDR3 loop spans 17 amino acids. Per the germline V gene, CDR1 is MGHRA and CDR2 is YSYEKL. The CDR3 DNA reads as TGCGCCAGCAGCCAAGTAGCGGGTGGGGGTTCCTACAATGAGCAGTTCTTC. It encodes CASSQVAGGGSYNEQFF.

A few counts support this clonotype. The chain carries TRBV27 and TRBJ2-1; D is uncertain. With 2 bases removed from V and 4 bases from J, the gap between germline ends came to 9 bases. In germline, CDR1 is MNHEY, CDR2 SMNVEV (reference sequence). The CDR3 extends over 14 amino acids. DNA for the CDR3: TGTGCCAGCAGTTTAAGCGACGCGTACAATGAGCAGTTCTTC. This encodes CASSLSDAYNEQFF.

This chain uses TRBV6-1 with TRBJ2-7; D is possibly TRBD2 (5 bases). The V end lost 4 bases, the J end lost 4 bases, and 11 bases lay between the germline ends. From germline, CDR1 is MNHNS and CDR2 SASEGT. The CDR3 loop spans 13 amino acids. CDR3 coding DNA: TGTGCCAGCAGTGGTGGACCGGGGTACGAGCAGTACTTC. This sequence encodes CASSGGPGYEQYF.

The chain recombines TRBV27 with TRBJ2-1, with 11 bases fitting TRBD1. Germline trimming cut 7 bases from V and 7 bases from J; bases unmatched to any gene: 9. This CDR3 has 15 residues. The germline V gene encodes CDR1 MNHEY and CDR2 SMNVEV (reference sequence). As DNA, the CDR3 is TGTGCCAGCACAGTTGGGACAGGGGGTGGGAATGAGCAGTTCTTC. It specifies CASTVGTGGGNEQFF.

The table lists this clonotype with many counts. The rearrangement joins TRBV7-9 to TRBJ2-5; D may correspond to TRBD1 or TRBD2 (5 bases each). The CDR3 has 14 residues. Germline-derived CDR1 and CDR2 are SEHNR and FQNEAQ (reference sequence). V lost 4 bases, J lost 3 bases, and 12 bases lay in between. The CDR3 is CASSSGPPEETQYF. DNA of the CDR3: TGTGCCAGCAGCTCGGGACCCCCGGAAGAGACCCAGTACTTC.

The CDR3 DNA reads as TGTGCCAGCAGTTTCCGGCGGGGGCGGACCGGGGAGCTGTTTTTT. Translating gives CASSFRRGRTGELFF. The chain carries TRBV27 and TRBJ2-2; possible D gene TRBD2, 7 bases. CDR1 and CDR2 (germline): MNHEY, SMNVEV (reference sequence). V was clipped by 3 bases and J by 5 bases, with 13 bases between them. The CDR3 loop spans 15 amino acids.

The V call is TRBV20-1, the J call TRBJ1-1; D gene unclear. This CDR3 spans 15 amino acids. Between the trimmed V and J ends, which lost 0 bases and 1 base, there was a span of 12 bases. Germline V CDR1 and CDR2: DFQATT, SNEGSKA (reference sequence). CDR3 amino acids: CSARDLREQNTEAFF. CDR3 in DNA: TGCAGTGCTAGAGATCTTAGGGAGCAGAACACTGAAGCTTTCTTT.

The J gene is TRBJ2-7, the V gene TRBV30, with 7 bases identical to TRBD1. This CDR3 has 12 residues. Germline-derived CDR1 and CDR2 are GTSNPN and SVGIG (reference sequence). Trimming at V came to 0 bases and at J to 11 bases, leaving 7 bases not matched to a gene. CDR3 region: CAWSVVTGTEYF. Here the CDR3 DNA reads TGTGCCTGGAGTGTGGTGACCGGGACAGAGTACTTC.

The chain has TRBV5-6 and TRBJ1-1, with a weak D call TRBD1 (6 bases). Trimming took 4 bases from V and 8 from J, leaving 24 bases between them. The germline gives CDR1 SGHDT, CDR2 YYEEEE. This CDR3 is 16 amino acids long. The CDR3 spells CASSQLKMDSRLEAFF. CDR3 in DNA: TGTGCCAGCAGCCAACTCAAAATGGACAGCCGTTTAGAAGCTTTCTTT.

The V and J genes are TRBV12-3 or TRBV12-4 and TRBJ1-2; possible D gene TRBD1, 5 bases. Trimming shortened V by 7 bases and J by 8 bases, and 14 bases separated the two germline ends. This CDR3 comprises 12 residues. The CDR3 sequence is CASKLGPGGYTF. The CDR3 DNA is TGTGCCAGCAAATTGGGGCCAGGGGGCTACACCTTC.

In this sample, this clonotype turned up a few times. The chain recombines TRBV5-1 with TRBJ2-3; 8 nucleotides agree with TRBD1. The CDR3 extends over 15 amino acids. The V gene end was trimmed by 2 bases and the J gene end by 3 bases; junction bases not matched to a gene: 5. CDR1 is SGHRS, CDR2 YFSETQ, per germline. Here the CDR3 reads CASSFWDRNTDTQYF. CDR3 in DNA: TGCGCCAGCAGCTTCTGGGACAGGAATACAGATACGCAGTATTTT.

Comment on this clonotype: The junction differs from germline at one of its ends, possibly a read error. J is TRBJ2-1 and V is TRBV20-1, with 8 bases identical to TRBD2. This CDR3 has 12 residues. The germline CDR1 and CDR2 sequences are DFQATT and SNEGSKA (reference sequence). The CDR3: CSASGLAPELFF. The DNA of the CDR3 is TGCAGTGCTAGTGGACTAGCTCCTGAGCTGTTCTTC.

This clonotype was counted between two and nine times. One junction end does not reproduce the germline sequence, and a read error may be involved. The chain employs TRBV7-7 and TRBJ2-2, with D unresolved. CDR3 length equals 15 residues. From germline, CDR1 is SSHAT and CDR2 FNYEAQ (reference sequence). CDR3 sequence (DNA): TGTGCTAGCAGCCCCACTGACTGGAACACCGGGGAGCTGTTTTTT. Translation: CASSPTDWNTGELFF.

A single count supports this clonotype. The rearrangement joins TRBV4-2 to TRBJ1-5, with D perhaps matching TRBD1 (6 bases). CDR3 size: 12 residues. Deletions cut 1 base from V and 9 bases from J, with 7 bases between. In germline, CDR1 is LGHNA, CDR2 YNFKEQ. The CDR3 sequence: CASSQVGGPQHF. The CDR3 nucleotides are TGTGCCAGCAGCCAAGTAGGGGGGCCCCAGCATTTT.

This chain joins TRBV13 and TRBJ1-1; possibly TRBD1 for D (5 bases). The germline gives CDR1 PRHDT, CDR2 FYEKMQ (reference sequence). The CDR3 is 12 amino acids. The V end lost 5 bases, the J end lost 11 bases, and 15 bases lay between the germline ends. In nucleotides, the CDR3 is TGTGCCAGCAGCCTCTGGGGGGGAGCCGCTTTCTTT. Translation: CASSLWGGAAFF.

This rearrangement joins TRBV9 to TRBJ2-7, with 8 bases identical to TRBD2. The ends lost 4 bases at V and 5 bases at J; junction bases unmatched: 8. From germline, CDR1 is SGDLS and CDR2 YYNGEE. The CDR3 has 14 amino acids. The CDR3 here is CASSNSGSRNEQYF. In nucleotides, the CDR3 is TGTGCCAGCAGCAACAGCGGGAGTAGGAACGAGCAGTACTTC.

The chain carries TRBV30 and TRBJ1-1; D is perhaps TRBD1 (5 bases). The CDR3 covers 13 residues. CDR1 is GTSNPN and CDR2 is SVGIG in the germline V gene (reference sequence). Trimming left V 1 base short and J 1 base short, with 7 bases between. CDR3 sequence: CAWSADTNTEAFF. CDR3 coding DNA: TGTGCCTGGAGTGCGGACACGAACACTGAAGCTTTCTTT.

The chain couples TRBV5-1 to TRBJ2-7; 9 bases map to TRBD2. CDR3 length equals 14 residues. V was clipped by 2 bases and J by 7 bases; unmatched bases: 7. Germline-derived CDR1 and CDR2 are SGHRS and YFSETQ. CDR3: CASSFAGGPGEQYF. In nucleotides, the CDR3 is TGCGCCAGCAGCTTTGCGGGAGGGCCGGGGGAGCAGTACTTC.

The chain uses TRBV9 and TRBJ1-1; D unresolved. The CDR3 consists of 12 residues. The germline V and J ends were trimmed by 3 bases and 3 bases, with 6 bases remaining between them. Germline V gene sequence: CDR1 SGDLS, CDR2 YYNGEE. Here the CDR3 reads CASSGAYTEAFF. The CDR3 bases are TGTGCCAGCAGCGGGGCGTACACTGAAGCTTTCTTT.

The genes are TRBV7-9 and TRBJ2-1; 8 nucleotides align to TRBD2. Per the germline V gene, CDR1 is SEHNR and CDR2 is FQNEAQ (reference sequence). The V gene end was trimmed by 5 bases and the J gene end by 2 bases; junction bases not matched to a gene: 5. The CDR3 is made up of 15 amino acids. This chain's CDR3 is CASSPSGGAYNEQFF. In DNA form, the CDR3 reads TGTGCCAGCAGCCCATCGGGGGGGGCCTACAATGAGCAGTTCTTC.

J is TRBJ1-2 and V is TRBV27; 8 bases align to TRBD1. The J segment lost 2 bases and the V segment lost 5 bases, leaving 13 bases of the junction unmatched. This CDR3 spans 17 amino acids. Looked up from germline, CDR1 is MNHEY and CDR2 is SMNVEV (reference sequence). CDR3 residues: CASSSQNGQGGNYGYTF. In DNA form, the CDR3 reads TGTGCCAGCAGTAGTCAAAACGGACAGGGCGGGAACTATGGCTACACCTTC.

J is TRBJ2-7 and V is TRBV6-2 or TRBV6-3, with D maybe TRBD2 (5 bases). Per the germline V gene, CDR1 is MNHEY and CDR2 is SVGEGT. The CDR3 is 15 amino acids. V was shortened by 2 bases and J by 3 bases, with 14 bases between the two germline ends. CDR3 loop: CASSYPAVGDYEQYF. The CDR3 DNA follows: TGTGCCAGCAGTTACCCGGCGGTCGGGGACTACGAGCAGTACTTC.

This chain uses TRBV6-1 with TRBJ1-6; perhaps TRBD1 as D (6 bases). The V and J ends lost 6 bases and 5 bases respectively, with 11 bases between them. The CDR3 contains 14 residues. CDR1 and CDR2 (germline): MNHNS, SASEGT. CDR3 in DNA: TGTGCCAGCAGCAGGGGAACTGATAATTCACCCCTCCACTTT. As protein: CASSRGTDNSPLHF.

The genes are TRBV15 and TRBJ2-2; D perhaps matches TRBD1 (5 bases). From germline, CDR1 is LNHNV and CDR2 YYDKDF (reference sequence). This CDR3 region has 15 residues. The ends were cut back, 5 bases at V and 1 base at J, with 11 bases in the middle. The CDR3 sequence is CATSWITGNTGELFF. CDR3 DNA sequence: TGTGCCACCAGCTGGATAACAGGGAACACCGGGGAGCTGTTTTTT.

A few counts support this clonotype. The chain employs TRBV7-2 and TRBJ2-3, with TRBD1 matching 8 bases. The germline V gene encodes CDR1 SGHTA and CDR2 FQGNSA. CDR3 length equals 17 residues. V was clipped by 2 bases and J by 2 bases; unmatched bases: 9. The CDR3 spells CASSLIETGAATDTQYF. As DNA, the CDR3 is TGTGCCAGCAGCTTAATAGAGACAGGGGCCGCCACAGATACGCAGTATTTT.

J is TRBJ2-5 and V is TRBV3-1, with a tentative D call TRBD2 (6 bases). Trimming took 4 bases from V and 4 from J, leaving 16 bases between them. Per the germline V gene, CDR1 is LGHDT and CDR2 is YNNKEL (reference sequence). The CDR3 spans 15 residues. CDR3 DNA sequence: TGTGCCAGCAGCCCAACTTGGGGGGTGTCAGAGACCCAGTACTTC. The encoded protein is CASSPTWGVSETQYF.